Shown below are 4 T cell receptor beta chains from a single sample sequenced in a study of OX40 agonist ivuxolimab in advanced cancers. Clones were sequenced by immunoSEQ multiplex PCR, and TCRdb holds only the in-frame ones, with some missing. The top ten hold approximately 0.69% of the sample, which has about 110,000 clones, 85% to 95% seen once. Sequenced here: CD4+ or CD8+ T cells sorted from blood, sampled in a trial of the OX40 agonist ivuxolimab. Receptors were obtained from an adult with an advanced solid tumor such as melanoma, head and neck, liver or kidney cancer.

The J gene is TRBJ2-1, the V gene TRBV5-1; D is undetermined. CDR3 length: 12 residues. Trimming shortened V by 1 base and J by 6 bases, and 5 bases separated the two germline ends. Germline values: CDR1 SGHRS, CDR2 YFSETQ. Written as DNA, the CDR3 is TGCGCCAGCAGCTTGTTAGCCAATGAGCAGTTCTTC. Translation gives CASSLLANEQFF.

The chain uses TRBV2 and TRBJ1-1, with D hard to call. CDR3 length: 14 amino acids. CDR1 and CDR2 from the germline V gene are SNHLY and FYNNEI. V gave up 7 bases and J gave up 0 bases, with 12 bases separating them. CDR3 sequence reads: CASTFTTMNTEAFF. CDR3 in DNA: TGTGCCAGCACCTTTACAACCATGAACACTGAAGCTTTCTTT. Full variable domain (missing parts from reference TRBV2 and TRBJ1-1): EPEVTQTPSHQVTQMGQEVILRCVPISNHLYFYWYRQILGQKVEFLVSFYNNEISEKSEIFDDQFSVERPDGSNFTLKIRSTKLEDSAMYFCASTFTTMNTEAFFGQGTRLTVV.

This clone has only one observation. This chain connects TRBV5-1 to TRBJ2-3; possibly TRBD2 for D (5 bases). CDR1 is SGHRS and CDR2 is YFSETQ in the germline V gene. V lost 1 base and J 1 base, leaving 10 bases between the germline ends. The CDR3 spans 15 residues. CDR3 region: CASSLNLAGTDTQYF. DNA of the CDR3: TGCGCCAGCAGCTTGAATCTAGCAGGCACAGATACGCAGTATTTT.

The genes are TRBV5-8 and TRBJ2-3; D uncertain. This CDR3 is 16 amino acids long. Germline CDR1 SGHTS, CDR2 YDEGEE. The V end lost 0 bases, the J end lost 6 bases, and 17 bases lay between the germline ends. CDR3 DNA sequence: TGTGCCAGCAGCTTGGAGGCAAGGGCCGCGAGCGATACGCAGTATTTT. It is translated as CASSLEARAASDTQYF.